Described below is a single TCR beta chain sequence and its context. Antigen unknown. This sample was included in a study of T cell responses to AZD1222 COVID-19 vaccine. Study-wide findings and caveats: Every sample of the repertoires postdated the peak T cell response. White British donors predominated, females outnumbered males, and clonal diversity was possibly underestimated.

Sequencing used immunoSEQ multiplex PCR; TCRdb keeps in-frame clones, though not all of them. The sample lists 130,000 to 150,000 clones, approximately 90% occurring once. Trimming removed 1 base at V and 0 bases at J, with 6 bases between. This CDR3 comprises 14 residues. Germline CDR1 MNHEY, CDR2 SVGAGI. This sequence was found in an adult who received the AZD1222 COVID-19 vaccine. The chain carries TRBV6-5 and TRBJ1-1; D gene unclear. This specimen was peripheral blood, taken 28 days after the second AZD1222 dose. Here the CDR3 reads CASSYYNLNTEAFF. CDR3 DNA sequence: TGTGCCAGCAGTTACTATAACTTGAACACTGAAGCTTTCTTT.